The 21 T cell receptor beta chains in this list originate from one sample, sequenced in a study of long-term antiretroviral therapy in people with HIV. Running of the v3.0 immunoSEQ assay took place at survey level. Some clones are missing from TCRdb's copy, which holds only in-frame ones; the method was immunoSEQ multiplex PCR. Of about 39,000 clones detected, more than 80% appear once; the ten largest clones hold 5.5% to 6.5%. The sequences come from unsorted PBMCs, collected 3.1 years after starting antiretroviral therapy. The receptors stem from a woman aged 50 to 65 with HIV.

This chain joins TRBV5-1 and TRBJ1-6; D ambiguous. V was cut by 4 bases and J by 2 bases, with 7 bases left in between. Per germline, CDR1 SGHRS and CDR2 YFSETQ. The CDR3 consists of 14 residues. CDR3 loop: CASSPGPYNSPLHF. CDR3 in DNA: TGCGCCAGCAGCCCCGGACCCTATAATTCACCCCTCCACTTT. The whole variable domain, remainder taken from reference TRBV5-1 and TRBJ1-6, is KAGVTQTPRYLIKTRGQQVTLSCSPISGHRSVSWYQQTPGQGLQFLFEYFSETQRNKGNFPGRFSGRQFSNSRSEMNVSTLELGDSALYLCASSPGPYNSPLHFGNGTRLTVT.

This chain uses TRBV7-2 with TRBJ2-2; 12 positions match TRBD2. The germline CDR1 and CDR2 sequences are SGHTA and FQGNSA. Germline trimming cut 1 base from V and 5 bases from J; bases unmatched to any gene: 2. The length of the CDR3 is 16 residues. The CDR3 loop is CASSLGLAGATGELFF. The CDR3 DNA follows: TGTGCCAGCAGCTTAGGACTAGCGGGAGCTACCGGGGAGCTGTTTTTT. The full variable domain, in which reference TRBV7-2 and TRBJ2-2 provide the parts outside the CDR3, is GAGVSQSPSNKVTEKGKDVELRCDPISGHTALYWYRQSLGQGLEFLIYFQGNSAPDKSGLPSDRFSAERTGGSVSTLTIQRTQQEDSAVYLCASSLGLAGATGELFFGEGSRLTVL.

The chain uses TRBV27 and TRBJ1-2; D unresolved. This CDR3 is 13 amino acids long. Trimming removed 5 bases from V and 8 bases from J, with 15 bases in between. The germline V gene encodes CDR1 MNHEY and CDR2 SMNVEV (reference sequence). CDR3 loop: CASSPFRGQGYTF. CDR3 bases: TGTGCCAGCAGTCCCTTCCGGGGTCAGGGCTACACCTTC.

The chain joins TRBV18 to TRBJ1-1, with D perhaps TRBD1 (5 bases). Germline V gene sequence: CDR1 KGHSH, CDR2 LQKENI. Trimming left V 6 bases short and J 6 bases short, with 11 bases between. The CDR3 runs to 12 residues. The CDR3 sequence: CASSLRVAEAFF. In DNA, the CDR3 is TGTGCCAGCTCCCTCAGGGTCGCTGAAGCTTTCTTT.

This sequence joins TRBV10-3 and TRBJ1-4; 9 positions agree with TRBD1. CDR3 size: 14 residues. CDR1 is ENHRY and CDR2 is SYGVKD in the germline V gene. Germline trimming cut 10 bases from V and 4 bases from J; bases unmatched to any gene: 7. The CDR3 nucleotides are TGTGCCACACAGGGGGCTTCGGGTAATGAAAAACTGTTTTTT. It is translated as CATQGASGNEKLFF.

The V and J genes are TRBV11-3 and TRBJ1-1; no reliable D call. The CDR3 extends over 12 amino acids. Germline values: CDR1 SGHNT, CDR2 YENEEA. V lost 6 bases and J 2 bases, leaving 7 bases between the germline ends. This CDR3 is CASSLDNTEAFF. The CDR3, as DNA: TGTGCCAGCAGTCTTGATAACACTGAAGCTTTCTTT.

The chain uses TRBV7-2 and TRBJ2-7; D may be TRBD2 (6 bases). Between the trimmed V and J ends, which lost 1 base and 0 bases, there was a span of 7 bases. The CDR3 has 14 amino acids. CDR1 and CDR2 from the germline V gene are SGHTA and FQGNSA. The CDR3 nucleotides read TGTGCCAGCAGCTTAGACGGGAGCTCCTACGAGCAGTACTTC. It specifies CASSLDGSSYEQYF.

V gene TRBV6-5 combines with J gene TRBJ2-3, with D perhaps TRBD1 (7 bases). Trimming removed 2 bases at V and 4 bases at J, with 13 bases between. The CDR3 length is 15 residues. Germline V lookup: CDR1 MNHEY, CDR2 SVGAGI. The CDR3 nucleotides read TGTGCCAGCAGTTACGGAGGGGGCGCGGCAGATACGCAGTATTTT. It encodes CASSYGGGAADTQYF.

The chain carries TRBV21-1 and TRBJ1-4; the table's D call of TRBD1 was not tested on the DNA. TRBV21-1 represents a pseudogene. This CDR3 has 15 amino acids. The CDR3 protein is CASSPGTGGGEKLFF. In nucleotides, the CDR3 is TGTGCCAGCAGCCCCGGGACAGGGGGGGGTGAAAAACTGTTTTTT.

The gene calls are TRBV13 and TRBJ2-3; TRBD1 agrees at 9 bases. Losses at the gene ends were 4 bases for V and 6 bases for J; bases not matched to a gene: 11. Germline V gene sequence: CDR1 PRHDT, CDR2 FYEKMQ (reference sequence). The CDR3 has 16 residues. The CDR3 region is CASSSSQGAFEDTQYF. For the CDR3, the DNA is TGTGCCAGCAGCTCCTCACAGGGGGCATTTGAGGATACGCAGTATTTT. The full variable domain, with the rest looked up from reference TRBV13 and TRBJ2-3, is AAGVIQSPRHLIKEKRETATLKCYPIPRHDTVYWYQQGPGQDPQFLISFYEKMQSDKGSIPDRFSAQQFSDYHSELNMSSLELGDSALYFCASSSSQGAFEDTQYFGPGTRLTVL.

This chain uses TRBV5-4 with TRBJ2-7; D is possibly TRBD1 or TRBD2 (5 bases each). Germline V gene sequence: CDR1 SGHNT, CDR2 YYREEE (reference sequence). The CDR3 has 13 amino acids. With 4 bases removed from V and 9 bases from J, the gap between germline ends came to 17 bases. CDR3 in amino acids: CASSPGAGRWQYF. The CDR3 DNA sequence: TGTGCCAGCAGCCCCGGGGCAGGGCGGTGGCAGTACTTC.

V is TRBV6-1 and J is TRBJ2-2, with TRBD1 identical over 7 bases. Per the germline V gene, CDR1 is MNHNS and CDR2 is SASEGT. The CDR3 is made up of 14 amino acids. With V trimmed by 6 bases and J by 4 bases, 5 bases remained unmatched. The CDR3 is CASRRDRATGELFF. Here the CDR3 DNA reads TGTGCCAGCAGAAGAGACAGGGCCACCGGGGAGCTGTTTTTT.

The chain couples TRBV9 to TRBJ1-1, with D maybe TRBD1 (6 bases). V lost 4 bases, J lost 5 bases, and 12 bases lay in between. This CDR3 spans 13 amino acids. Per germline, CDR1 SGDLS and CDR2 YYNGEE. CDR3 residues: CASSQGLETEAFF. For the CDR3, the DNA is TGTGCCAGCAGCCAGGGGCTAGAAACTGAAGCTTTCTTT.

The count of this clone is one. The rearrangement joins TRBV5-6 to TRBJ2-1; 8 positions agree with TRBD2. V gave up 0 bases and J gave up 5 bases; unmatched junction bases: 4. Germline V gene sequence: CDR1 SGHDT, CDR2 YYEEEE. This CDR3 comprises 15 residues. In DNA, the CDR3 is TGTGCCAGCAGCTTGGTAGCGGGGTTCCACAATGAGCAGTTCTTC. It encodes CASSLVAGFHNEQFF.

In its sample, this clone was seen once. V is TRBV5-1 and J is TRBJ1-2; no reliable D call. Per germline, CDR1 SGHRS and CDR2 YFSETQ. CDR3 size: 14 residues. V lost 0 bases, J lost 4 bases, and 10 bases lay in between. The CDR3 nucleotides are TGCGCCAGCAGCTTGGACGCAGGCCTCTATGGCTACACCTTC. This encodes CASSLDAGLYGYTF.

The V and J genes are TRBV7-3 and TRBJ1-2; 9 bases match TRBD1. Unmatched junction bases numbered 3, after V lost 5 bases and J lost 5 bases. Germline V gives CDR1 SGHTA, CDR2 FQGTGA. The CDR3 is 13 amino acids. In nucleotides, the CDR3 is TGTGCCAGCAGCGTGGGACAGGGTTATGGCTACACCTTC. Protein sequence: CASSVGQGYGYTF.

The rearrangement uses TRBV7-2 and TRBJ2-1, with unresolved D. Trimming pared 5 bases from V and 2 bases from J, leaving 4 bases between. Germline CDR1 is SGHTA and CDR2 is FQGNSA. The CDR3 contains 12 residues. The CDR3 loop is CASSLAYNEQFF. DNA of the CDR3: TGTGCCAGCAGCCTTGCCTACAATGAGCAGTTCTTC.

The genes are TRBV7-2 and TRBJ2-3; 16 bases map to TRBD2. V shed 5 bases and J 7 bases; nucleotides not matched to a gene: 6. The CDR3 has 16 residues. The germline V gene encodes CDR1 SGHTA and CDR2 FQGNSA. Here the CDR3 DNA reads TGTGCCAGCAGCGCGGGACTAGCGGGGGGGCTTTATACGCAGTATTTT. Residues: CASSAGLAGGLYTQYF.

The CDR3 spells CASGLERTEAFF. The CDR3, as DNA: TGTGCTAGTGGCCTGGAACGCACTGAAGCTTTCTTT. The V gene is TRBV12-5, the J gene TRBJ1-1; D ambiguous. Trimming took 6 bases from V and 4 from J, leaving 9 bases between them. Germline V gene data show CDR1 as LGHNT and CDR2 as FRNRAP. CDR3 size: 12 residues. The full variable domain, in which reference TRBV12-5 and TRBJ1-1 provide the parts outside the CDR3, is DARVTQTPRHKVTEMGQEVTMRCQPILGHNTVFWYRQTMMQGLELLAYFRNRAPLDDSGMPKDRFSAEMPDATLATLKIQPSEPRDSAVYFCASGLERTEAFFGQGTRLTVV.

This chain uses TRBV19 with TRBJ2-2; maybe TRBD2 (5 bases). The length of the CDR3 is 16 residues. The ends were cut back, 0 bases at V and 4 bases at J, with 12 bases in the middle. Germline CDR1 reads LNHDA; CDR2 reads SQIVND (reference sequence). The CDR3 nucleotides are TGTGCCAGTAGTATAGATTCTACTAGGGTCACCGGGGAGCTGTTTTTT. This codes for CASSIDSTRVTGELFF.

This clone occurred a few times. The J gene is TRBJ1-2, the V gene TRBV6-5; 7 nucleotides agree with TRBD1. Looked up from germline, CDR1 is MNHEY and CDR2 is SVGAGI. The V gene end was trimmed by 5 bases and the J gene end by 4 bases; junction bases not matched to a gene: 10. This CDR3 comprises 15 residues. CDR3 DNA: TGTGCCAGCAGTGTTGAGGGGGCGCCCCCCTATGGCTACACCTTC. This sequence encodes CASSVEGAPPYGYTF.